The 20 T cell receptor beta chains given below trace back to one sample, sequenced in a study of shared clonotypes between healthy human individuals. Method: immunoSEQ multiplex PCR; TCRdb's copy keeps in-frame clones and lacks some. The sample shows a few million clones, 93% of them seen only once. Terminally differentiated effector memory CD45RA+ cells were excluded by CCR7 positive selection of CD45RO-negative cells. The sequenced sample was naive CD8+ T cells from PBMCs. The receptor source for this set is a man younger than 35 in good health. Some clones in this sample may be carry-over from other donors' samples.

V is TRBV5-6 and J is TRBJ2-7, with D possibly being TRBD2 (5 bases). Between the trimmed V and J ends, which lost 2 bases and 3 bases, there was a span of 9 bases. CDR1 is SGHDT and CDR2 is YYEEEE in the germline V gene. CDR3 length: 13 residues. The CDR3 loop is CASSLAEDYEQYF. The CDR3 bases are TGTGCCAGCAGCTTAGCGGAAGACTACGAGCAGTACTTC.

The chain has TRBV9 and TRBJ1-4, with 9 positions matching TRBD1. Per the germline V gene, CDR1 is SGDLS and CDR2 is YYNGEE. CDR3 size: 17 residues. V trimming: 4 bases; J trimming: 5 bases; junction bases outside the gene matches: 12. The CDR3 loop is CASSPTGTGKRNEKLFF. The CDR3 DNA sequence: TGTGCCAGCAGCCCTACCGGGACAGGGAAGAGGAATGAAAAACTGTTTTTT.

The chain couples TRBV14 to TRBJ2-7, with D tentatively TRBD2 (5 bases). Germline V gene lookup returns CDR1 SGHDN and CDR2 FVKESK. The CDR3 covers 15 residues. The germline V and J ends were trimmed by 5 bases and 7 bases, with 21 bases remaining between them. The CDR3 nucleotides read TGTGCCAGCAGCTTACCGGGATATAGGCTGGAAGAGCAGTACTTC. It specifies CASSLPGYRLEEQYF.

The chain joins TRBV19 to TRBJ1-5; 9 nucleotides align to TRBD1. Germline assignment: CDR1 LNHDA and CDR2 SQIVND (reference sequence). The CDR3 loop spans 16 amino acids. The ends lost 4 bases at V and 2 bases at J; junction bases unmatched: 6. The CDR3 nucleotides are TGTGCCAGTAGTAGGACAGGGGTTTGGGGCAATCAGCCCCAGCATTTT. Translation: CASSRTGVWGNQPQHF.

CDR3 in amino acids: CASSPPSGILDEQYF. CDR3 nucleotide sequence: TGTGCCAGTAGCCCCCCCAGCGGGATTCTGGACGAGCAGTACTTC. V gene TRBV28 combines with J gene TRBJ2-7; 7 positions agree with TRBD2. The V gene's germline CDR1 is MDHEN and CDR2 SYDVKM. Germline trimming cut 9 bases from V and 5 bases from J; bases unmatched to any gene: 16. This CDR3 spans 15 amino acids.

V gene TRBV30 combines with J gene TRBJ1-2, with D tentatively TRBD1 (6 bases). The V gene's germline CDR1 is GTSNPN and CDR2 SVGIG (reference sequence). CDR3 length equals 17 residues. V was cut by 2 bases and J by 4 bases, with 23 bases left in between. In DNA, the CDR3 is TGTGCCTGGAGTACTCCTCATTACGGGACATGGGTCTATGGCTACACCTTC. It translates to CAWSTPHYGTWVYGYTF.

This chain connects TRBV7-9 to TRBJ2-3; 9 nucleotides align to TRBD2. This CDR3 comprises 19 residues. V lost 0 bases, J lost 5 bases, and 15 bases stayed unmatched. Germline values: CDR1 SEHNR, CDR2 FQNEAQ (reference sequence). CDR3 region: CASSLARREGRVWRDTQYF. CDR3 sequence (DNA): TGTGCCAGCAGCTTAGCGCGGCGGGAGGGCCGTGTATGGAGAGATACGCAGTATTTT.

This rearrangement joins TRBV4-3 to TRBJ2-7; D tentatively fits TRBD1 or TRBD2 (6 bases each). V was pared by 3 bases and J by 7 bases, with 22 bases between. Germline V lookup: CDR1 LGHNA, CDR2 YSLEER. The CDR3 contains 16 residues. CDR3: CASSQEGVPLNEEQYF. CDR3 nucleotide sequence: TGCGCCAGCAGCCAGGAGGGGGTGCCCCTAAACGAGGAGCAGTACTTC.

The chain combines TRBV27 with TRBJ2-7, with D unresolved. Germline CDR1 and CDR2: MNHEY and SMNVEV (reference sequence). V was trimmed by 3 bases and J by 2 bases, leaving 8 bases between them. The CDR3 length is 13 residues. The CDR3 DNA is TGTGCCAGCAGTTTCAAACAAACCTACGAGCAGTACTTC. Translation gives CASSFKQTYEQYF.

V and J are TRBV7-8 and TRBJ2-3; the D is unclear. The germline V gene encodes CDR1 SGHVS and CDR2 FQNEAQ. The CDR3 has 15 amino acids. Trimming removed 3 bases from V and 2 bases from J, with 12 bases in between. For the CDR3, the DNA is TGTGCCAGCAGCTTGGGCTCGTCTCTCACAGATACGCAGTATTTT. The encoded protein is CASSLGSSLTDTQYF. The variable domain in full, with the rest retrieved from reference TRBV7-8 and TRBJ2-3, is GAGVSQSPRYKVAKRGQDVALRCDPISGHVSLFWYQQALGQGPEFLTYFQNEAQLDKSGLPSDRFFAERPEGSVSTLKIQRTQQEDSAVYLCASSLGSSLTDTQYFGPGTRLTVL.

The chain recombines TRBV28 with TRBJ2-2, with 15 nucleotides matching TRBD2. The ends lost 4 bases at V and 4 bases at J; junction bases unmatched: 19. This CDR3 region has 22 residues. The germline V gene has CDR1 MDHEN and CDR2 SYDVKM. The CDR3 sequence: CASSYHKHRTSGRVESTGELFF. Here the CDR3 DNA reads TGTGCCAGCAGTTACCATAAACATAGGACTAGCGGGAGGGTAGAGAGCACCGGGGAGCTGTTTTTT.

V gene TRBV27 combines with J gene TRBJ1-2; D gene uncertain. Trimming stripped 6 bases from V and 5 bases from J, with 19 bases between. CDR1 and CDR2 (germline): MNHEY, SMNVEV (reference sequence). CDR3 length: 15 amino acids. CDR3 in DNA: TGTGCCAGCAGAGAGAGGGCATTTGATGGGTATGGCTACACCTTC. Translating gives CASRERAFDGYGYTF.

The CDR3 DNA is TGTGCCAGCAGTGAAGCGGACAGGGGGGGAGGCTACACCTTC. Its translation is CASSEADRGGGYTF. The chain links TRBV2 to TRBJ1-2; 10 nucleotides agree with TRBD1. Germline V gene data show CDR1 as SNHLY and CDR2 as FYNNEI. The V gene end was trimmed by 0 bases and the J gene end by 8 bases; junction bases not matched to a gene: 3. The CDR3 loop spans 14 amino acids.

Comments on this clone: Other DNA sequences of this sample code for an identical CDR3. J is TRBJ2-3 and V is TRBV6-6, with TRBD2 matching 7 bases. V shed 0 bases and J 1 base; nucleotides not matched to a gene: 1. Germline V gene data show CDR1 as MNHNY and CDR2 as SVGAGI (reference sequence). This CDR3 is 15 amino acids long. The CDR3 reads CASSYSSGGTDTQYF. CDR3 nucleotide sequence: TGTGCCAGCAGTTACTCGAGCGGGGGCACAGATACGCAGTATTTT.

The gene calls are TRBV7-6 and TRBJ1-2; TRBD1 is a possible D gene (6 bases). This CDR3 region has 13 residues. The germline V gene encodes CDR1 SGHVS and CDR2 FNYEAQ. Trimming took 0 bases from V and 5 from J, leaving 7 bases between them. Here the CDR3 DNA reads TGTGCCAGCAGCTTAGCAGGGGGGTATGGCTACACCTTC. This encodes CASSLAGGYGYTF.

This chain links TRBV28 with TRBJ1-2; tentatively, D is TRBD1 (5 bases). In germline, CDR1 is MDHEN, CDR2 SYDVKM. V was pared by 9 bases and J by 6 bases, with 11 bases between. This CDR3 contains 11 residues. CDR3 residues: CASSDNDGYTF. CDR3 in DNA: TGTGCCAGTTCGGACAACGATGGCTACACCTTC.

The chain couples TRBV5-8 to TRBJ1-5; 9 positions match TRBD1. V shed 5 bases, J shed 4 bases, and the junction held 16 bases outside the gene matches. CDR3 length equals 18 residues. CDR1 is SGHTS and CDR2 is YDEGEE in the germline V gene. CDR3 DNA sequence: TGTGCCAGCAGTCGGGGACAGGGCGAGGGTGGAGGGAATCAGCCCCAGCATTTT. It translates to CASSRGQGEGGGNQPQHF.

The J gene is TRBJ1-2, the V gene TRBV7-8, with no clear D. V lost 1 base and J 4 bases, leaving 13 bases between the germline ends. The CDR3 covers 15 residues. The germline V gene has CDR1 SGHVS and CDR2 FQNEAQ. The CDR3 DNA is TGTGCCAGCAGCTTAGGGATATCCTCATTCTATGGCTACACCTTC. This gives the protein CASSLGISSFYGYTF.

The V gene is TRBV11-2, the J gene TRBJ1-4; D is uncertain. The CDR3 runs to 17 residues. Germline CDR1 is SGHAT and CDR2 is FQNNGV. V was shortened by 5 bases and J by 3 bases, with 19 bases between the two germline ends. The CDR3 region has the DNA TGTGCCAGCAGCGCAAAACCCGGGCCAGCGGCTAATGAAAAACTGTTTTTT. This sequence encodes CASSAKPGPAANEKLFF.

Concerning this clone: This specimen includes other DNA sequences encoding the same CDR3. The chain joins TRBV19 to TRBJ2-2; D uncertain. CDR1 and CDR2 (germline): LNHDA, SQIVND (reference sequence). V was shortened by 2 bases and J by 6 bases, with 4 bases between the two germline ends. The CDR3 contains 12 residues. The CDR3 protein is CASSIWPGELFF. For the CDR3, the DNA is TGTGCCAGTAGTATATGGCCCGGGGAGCTGTTTTTT.